These 25 T cell receptor beta chains share one sample of origin, sequenced in a study of early T cells in non-severe SARS-CoV-2 infection. TCRdb called the 5' RACE reads again in MiXCR, with one record for every CDR3 protein. Of about 84,000 distinct CDR3 sequences in the sample, around 10% were seen once. Sequencing was done on a sample of whole blood. The receptors shown here come from an adult who was a healthcare worker with PCR-confirmed SARS-CoV-2 infection or an uninfected control (not recorded which).

In this sample, this clonotype turned up many times. The chain joins TRBV6-6 to TRBJ1-5; D unclear. Germline CDR1 reads MNHNY; CDR2 reads SVGAGI (reference sequence). The CDR3 covers 14 residues. The V gene lost 7 bases and the J gene lost 4 bases, with 14 bases spanning the gap. This CDR3 is CASTPAGGNQPQHF. The CDR3 DNA sequence: TGTGCCAGCACCCCGGCTGGAGGGAATCAGCCCCAGCATTTT.

The chain uses TRBV11-2 and TRBJ2-7; TRBD2 matches at 12 bases. The CDR3 contains 18 residues. V lost 1 base and J lost 4; bases outside the gene matches: 11. Germline V gives CDR1 SGHAT, CDR2 FQNNGV. The CDR3 sequence is CASSLAQIIGLAGYEQYF. Here the CDR3 DNA reads TGTGCCAGCAGCTTAGCCCAGATCATAGGACTAGCGGGATACGAGCAGTACTTC.

This chain joins TRBV15 and TRBJ2-3; a weak D match, TRBD2 (6 bases). V lost 0 bases, J lost 2 bases, and 12 bases lay in between. This CDR3 has 16 residues. CDR1 is LNHNV, CDR2 YYDKDF, per germline (reference sequence). CDR3 nucleotides: TGTGCCACCAGCAGAGATCGAGCGGGTCTCACAGATACGCAGTATTTT. This translates into CATSRDRAGLTDTQYF.

The rearrangement uses TRBV29-1 and TRBJ1-1; D perhaps matches TRBD1 (5 bases). Trimming removed 5 bases at V and 7 bases at J, with 11 bases between. The CDR3 is 11 amino acids. CDR1 and CDR2 (germline): SQVTM, ANQGSEA. The CDR3 sequence: CSVPGHREAFF. For the CDR3, the DNA is TGCAGCGTTCCAGGACATCGTGAAGCTTTCTTT.

The chain couples TRBV20-1 to TRBJ2-3, with 13 bases aligning to TRBD2. From germline, CDR1 is DFQATT and CDR2 SNEGSKA (reference sequence). This CDR3 has 16 residues. V was clipped by 6 bases and J by 0 bases; unmatched bases: 6. The CDR3 coding sequence is TGCAGTGCCAAAAGGACTAGCGGGAGAAGCACAGATACGCAGTATTTT. This gives the protein CSAKRTSGRSTDTQYF.

CDR3 nucleotides: TGCGCCAGCAGTGAGTCCCTAATGGGCACAGATACGCAGTATTTT. Translated: CASSESLMGTDTQYF. The chain carries TRBV10-1 and TRBJ2-3, with D unclear. Germline CDR1 reads WNHNN; CDR2 reads SYGVQD (reference sequence). The CDR3 is made up of 15 amino acids. V was clipped by 0 bases and J by 1 base, with 8 bases between them.

This clonotype was seen ten or more times. Sequence at one end of the junction differs from germline and may be a read error. V gene TRBV4-2 combines with J gene TRBJ2-3; 9 nucleotides line up with TRBD2. This CDR3 is 18 amino acids long. Germline assignment: CDR1 LGHNA and CDR2 YNFKEQ. For the CDR3, the DNA is TGTGCCAGCAGCCAGAGGGCTAGCGGGGTCTCGAGCAGAGATACGCAGTATTTT. This sequence encodes CASSQRASGVSSRDTQYF.

This clonotype turned up a few times. V and J are TRBV7-9 and TRBJ2-6; tentatively, D is TRBD1 or TRBD2 (5 bases each). Trimming took off 3 bases at V and 0 bases at J, with 12 bases between the two ends. The CDR3 totals 17 residues. Germline loops: CDR1 SEHNR, CDR2 FQNEAQ (reference sequence). The chain's CDR3 is CASSFPGASSGANVLTF. The CDR3, as DNA: TGTGCCAGCAGCTTTCCCGGGGCCAGCTCTGGGGCCAACGTCCTGACTTTC.

At least ten counts were recorded for this clonotype. The chain is built from TRBV29-1 and TRBJ2-7; 7 bases fit TRBD1. The V segment lost 7 bases and the J segment 6 bases; nucleotides outside the gene matches: 9. Looked up from germline, CDR1 is SQVTM and CDR2 is ANQGSEA. CDR3 length equals 12 residues. The CDR3 sequence is CSAMTGQSEQYF. CDR3 bases: TGCAGCGCCATGACAGGGCAAAGCGAGCAGTACTTC.

This clonotype showed up many times. CDR3 sequence: CASSDYSGTSSAHQPQHF. In nucleotides, the CDR3 is TGTGCCAGCAGTGATTACTCCGGGACTTCCTCGGCACATCAGCCCCAGCATTTT. The chain is built from TRBV2 and TRBJ1-5; possibly TRBD1 for D (5 bases). V shed 3 bases and J shed 5 bases, with 23 bases lying between them. The CDR3 has 18 residues. Germline loops: CDR1 SNHLY, CDR2 FYNNEI.

This clonotype occurred many times. The chain employs TRBV7-2 and TRBJ2-7, with unresolved D. CDR1 is SGHTA, CDR2 FQGNSA, per germline. V was cut by 5 bases and J by 0 bases, with 11 bases left in between. The CDR3 has 14 residues. The CDR3 spells CASSRDSHSYEQYF. The DNA of the CDR3 is TGTGCCAGCAGCCGCGACTCTCACTCCTACGAGCAGTACTTC.

This clonotype was observed at least ten times. V usage is TRBV6-1 and J usage is TRBJ1-6; tentative D call: TRBD1 (5 bases). The CDR3 sequence is 15 residues long. With 10 bases removed from V and 5 bases from J, the gap between germline ends came to 18 bases. Per the germline V gene, CDR1 is MNHNS and CDR2 is SASEGT. The CDR3 nucleotides read TGTGCCACCACACCCGGGACCGGTGATAATTCACCCCTCCACTTT. Amino acid sequence: CATTPGTGDNSPLHF.

This clonotype was counted ten times or more. The chain carries TRBV9 and TRBJ2-5; tentatively, D is TRBD1 (5 bases). V lost 0 bases, J lost 4 bases, and 10 bases lay in between. Looked up from germline, CDR1 is SGDLS and CDR2 is YYNGEE. The CDR3 length is 14 residues. As DNA, the CDR3 is TGTGCCAGCAGCGTAGGGATTGGGGCAGAGACCCAGTACTTC. Translation gives CASSVGIGAETQYF.

V is TRBV5-1 and J is TRBJ2-1, with 12 bases matching TRBD2. This CDR3 has 16 residues. V lost 4 bases, J lost 4 bases, and 6 bases stayed unmatched. CDR1 SGHRS and CDR2 YFSETQ come from the germline V gene. The DNA of the CDR3 is TGCGCCAGCAGCCCAAGACTAGCGGGGGCATACAATGAGCAGTTCTTC. Translating gives CASSPRLAGAYNEQFF. Complete variable domain (other parts from reference TRBV5-1 and TRBJ2-1): KAGVTQTPRYLIKTRGQQVTLSCSPISGHRSVSWYQQTPGQGLQFLFEYFSETQRNKGNFPGRFSGRQFSNSRSEMNVSTLELGDSALYLCASSPRLAGAYNEQFFGPGTRLTVL.

The genes are TRBV5-4 and TRBJ2-2, with 7 bases fitting TRBD1. Germline V lookup: CDR1 SGHNT, CDR2 YYREEE (reference sequence). This CDR3 contains 13 residues. The ends lost 5 bases at V and 7 bases at J; junction bases unmatched: 5. The CDR3, as DNA: TGTGCCAGCAGACCGACAGGGATCGGGGAGCTGTTTTTT. Translated: CASRPTGIGELFF. Drawing the rest from reference TRBV5-4 and TRBJ2-2, the complete variable domain is ETGVTQSPTHLIKTRGQQVTLRCSSQSGHNTVSWYQQALGQGPQFIFQYYREEENGRGNFPPRFSGLQFPNYSSELNVNALELDDSALYLCASRPTGIGELFFGEGSRLTVL.

In its sample, this clonotype was seen once. A read error may explain this, as a much larger clone is one base away. V and J are TRBV19 and TRBJ2-7, with D perhaps TRBD2 (6 bases). CDR3 length equals 16 residues. Germline assignment: CDR1 LNHDA and CDR2 SQIVND (reference sequence). The ends were cut back, 3 bases at V and 4 bases at J, with 19 bases in the middle. CDR3 amino acids: CASSITLARDFYEQYF. The CDR3 DNA sequence: TGTGCCAGTAGTATCACGCTAGCGAGAGATTTTTACGAGCAGTACTTC.

This clonotype was observed at least ten times. The germline gene is not matched at one end of the junction; a read error may be the cause. This chain connects TRBV5-1 to TRBJ1-2; D may be TRBD1 (6 bases). CDR3 size: 12 residues. Looked up from germline, CDR1 is SGHRS and CDR2 is YFSETQ. The CDR3 sequence: CTSSPAGDGYTF. CDR3 DNA sequence: TGCACCAGCAGCCCTGCAGGGGATGGCTACACCTTC.

V gene TRBV12-2 combines with J gene TRBJ2-3; the table's D gene call, TRBD2, was not cross checked with the DNA. TRBV12-2 is flagged as a pseudogene. The CDR3 sequence is 17 residues long. DNA for the CDR3: TGTGCAAGTCGCTTAGCCCTAGCGGGGTCCTGCACAGATACGCAGTATTTT. Its protein product is CASRLALAGSCTDTQYF.

The chain employs TRBV12-3 or TRBV12-4 and TRBJ2-1, with a weak D call TRBD2 (7 bases). The V end was cut by 6 bases, the J end by 2 bases, with 14 bases between. This CDR3 contains 15 residues. Here the CDR3 DNA reads TGTGCCAGCAGAACACAGGGAGGGGCCTACAATGAGCAGTTCTTC. Amino acids: CASRTQGGAYNEQFF.

This clonotype was detected many times. The chain couples TRBV10-2 to TRBJ1-6; the D is unclear. Trimming removed 6 bases from V and 0 bases from J, with 6 bases in between. Germline lookup yields CDR1 WSHSY and CDR2 SAAADI. The CDR3 has 14 amino acids. The CDR3 coding sequence is TGCGCCAGCAGCCCCAGCTCCTATAATTCACCCCTCCACTTT. Translating gives CASSPSSYNSPLHF.

This clonotype appeared many times. The V gene is TRBV5-1, the J gene TRBJ2-3; D is unresolved. This CDR3 is 16 amino acids long. The V gene lost 4 bases and the J gene lost 2 bases, with 17 bases spanning the gap. Germline V gives CDR1 SGHRS, CDR2 YFSETQ. CDR3 bases: TGCGCCAGCAGCGTCATGAAGCGCATGCACACAGATACGCAGTATTTT. Its translation is CASSVMKRMHTDTQYF.

This clonotype has a handful of counts. One end of the junction varies from germline; a read error may be responsible. The CDR3 loop reads CSATPGQGLNHPQHF. In nucleotides, the CDR3 is TGCAGTGCTACCCCGGGACAGGGCCTTAATCACCCCCAGCATTTT. The chain employs TRBV20-1 and TRBJ1-5; TRBD1 matches 9 bases. From germline, CDR1 is DFQATT and CDR2 SNEGSKA (reference sequence). The CDR3 runs to 15 residues.

Comment on this clonotype: This clone may be a read error of a much larger clone one base away. The chain employs TRBV2 and TRBJ1-6; 8 nucleotides agree with TRBD1. V gave up 7 bases and J gave up 7 bases; unmatched junction bases: 3. Germline V gene data show CDR1 as SNHLY and CDR2 as FYNNEI. The CDR3 sequence is 13 residues long. CDR3 DNA sequence: TGTGCCAGCACACAGGGGGGAAATTCACCCCTCCACTTT. Translated, it gives CASTQGGNSPLHF.

The chain links TRBV5-1 to TRBJ1-2, with 7 bases that match TRBD1. Germline V gene data show CDR1 as SGHRS and CDR2 as YFSETQ. CDR3 length: 18 amino acids. V shed 1 base and J 4 bases; nucleotides not matched to a gene: 16. For the CDR3, the DNA is TGCGCCAGCAGCTTGACCCGTCCGGAAAACACAGGGGCCTATGGCTACACCTTC. As protein: CASSLTRPENTGAYGYTF.

This clonotype has more than one count but fewer than ten. The chain links TRBV5-1 to TRBJ2-2; D unresolved. V gave up 3 bases and J gave up 6 bases, with 12 bases separating them. The germline V gene has CDR1 SGHRS and CDR2 YFSETQ. This CDR3 spans 14 amino acids. The CDR3 protein is CASSWIPPPGELFF. The CDR3 DNA follows: TGCGCCAGCAGCTGGATTCCTCCCCCCGGGGAGCTGTTTTTT.